This is a list of T cell receptor beta chains from one sample in a study of cytomegalovirus exposure and HLA in healthy donors. Here immunoSEQ multiplex PCR was the method, and the copy in TCRdb shows in-frame clones only, minus some. The table includes more than 150,000 clones, more than 85% detected once. The sequenced sample consisted of PBMCs. The receptors were gathered from a girl in the first two years of life in good health and CMV-seronegative. The CDR3 runs from the conserved cysteine through the conserved F or W. A D gene is named only where the DNA matches it firmly. The size field is filled for only some rows; it gives once, few, many or a size class.

clone_size: .; v_call: TRBV5-1; d_call: TRBD1; j_call: TRBJ1-4; cdr3_length: 15; cdr3_aa: CASSLGQGALEKLFF; cdr3_nt: TGCGCCAGCAGCTTGGGACAGGGGGCGCTTGAAAAACTGTTTTTT
clone_size: .; v_call: TRBV6-4; d_call: TRBD2; j_call: TRBJ2-2; cdr3_length: 15; cdr3_aa: CASSSTSGNTGELFF; cdr3_nt: TGTGCCAGCAGCTCCACTAGCGGGAACACCGGGGAGCTGTTTTTT
clone_size: .; v_call: TRBV15; d_call: TRBD1; j_call: TRBJ2-1; cdr3_length: 17; cdr3_aa: CATSRNYGQAENNEQFF; cdr3_nt: TGTGCCACCAGCAGAAACTACGGACAGGCTGAAAACAATGAGCAGTTCTTC
clone_size: .; v_call: TRBV7-9; d_call: TRBD2; j_call: TRBJ2-1; cdr3_length: 14; cdr3_aa: CASSLSGTNNEQFF; cdr3_nt: TGTGCCAGCAGCCTTAGCGGGACTAACAATGAGCAGTTCTTC
clone_size: .; v_call: TRBV7-8; d_call: TRBD1; j_call: TRBJ2-7; cdr3_length: 15; cdr3_aa: CASSLGARGPYEQYF; cdr3_nt: TGTGCCAGCAGCTTAGGAGCCAGGGGGCCCTACGAGCAGTACTTC
clone_size: .; v_call: TRBV15; d_call: TRBD2; j_call: TRBJ2-7; cdr3_length: 16; cdr3_aa: CATSRGTSGRGNEQYF; cdr3_nt: TGTGCCACCAGCAGGGGGACTAGCGGGAGAGGGAACGAGCAGTACTTC
clone_size: once; v_call: TRBV6-6; d_call: .; j_call: TRBJ1-5; cdr3_length: 13; cdr3_aa: CASSDYTGWPQHF; cdr3_nt: TGTGCCAGCAGTGACTACACAGGGTGGCCCCAGCATTTT
clone_size: .; v_call: TRBV4-1; d_call: .; j_call: TRBJ1-2; cdr3_length: 13; cdr3_aa: CASKATGKYGYTF; cdr3_nt: TGCGCCAGCAAAGCCACAGGAAAATATGGCTACACCTTC
clone_size: .; v_call: TRBV6-5; d_call: TRBD1; j_call: TRBJ2-5; cdr3_length: 14; cdr3_aa: CASSPRTGEETQYF; cdr3_nt: TGTGCCAGCAGCCCTAGGACAGGGGAAGAGACCCAGTACTTC
clone_size: few; v_call: TRBV29-1; d_call: TRBD2; j_call: TRBJ2-7; cdr3_length: 18; cdr3_aa: CSVPAPGSKTAGGPGQYF; cdr3_nt: TGCAGCGTCCCAGCGCCAGGGAGCAAAACTGCGGGAGGGCCGGGACAGTACTTC
clone_size: .; v_call: TRBV4-1; d_call: .; j_call: TRBJ2-1; cdr3_length: 15; cdr3_aa: CASSQDQRTYNEQFF; cdr3_nt: TGCGCCAGCAGCCAAGATCAGCGGACCTACAATGAGCAGTTCTTC
clone_size: .; v_call: TRBV9; d_call: .; j_call: TRBJ2-2; cdr3_length: 14; cdr3_aa: CASSEGTNTGELFF; cdr3_nt: TGTGCCAGCAGCGAGGGGACTAACACCGGGGAGCTGTTTTTT
clone_size: .; v_call: TRBV7-3; d_call: .; j_call: TRBJ2-7; cdr3_length: 13; cdr3_aa: CASSASGSYEQYF; cdr3_nt: TGTGCCAGCAGCGCCTCAGGTAGTTACGAGCAGTACTTC
clone_size: .; v_call: TRBV7-8; d_call: TRBD2; j_call: TRBJ2-1; cdr3_length: 19; cdr3_aa: CASSLGRPWSGNSYNEQFF; cdr3_nt: TGTGCCAGCAGCTTAGGGCGCCCGTGGAGCGGGAACTCCTACAATGAGCAGTTCTTC
clone_size: .; v_call: TRBV29-1; d_call: .; j_call: TRBJ2-1; cdr3_length: 18; cdr3_aa: CSVEGLPVENSSYNEQFF; cdr3_nt: TGCAGCGTTGAGGGACTCCCAGTGGAGAATAGCTCCTACAATGAGCAGTTCTTC
clone_size: .; v_call: TRBV7-2; d_call: TRBD1; j_call: TRBJ1-1; cdr3_length: 14; cdr3_aa: CASNKDRMNTEAFF; cdr3_nt: TGTGCCAGCAATAAGGACAGGATGAACACTGAAGCTTTCTTT
clone_size: once; v_call: TRBV27; d_call: .; j_call: TRBJ1-5; cdr3_length: 17; cdr3_aa: CASSLSRPPRGNQPQHF; cdr3_nt: TGTGCCAGCAGTTTATCGAGGCCACCCCGTGGCAATCAGCCCCAGCATTTT
clone_size: .; v_call: TRBV5-6; d_call: .; j_call: TRBJ1-4; cdr3_length: 14; cdr3_aa: CASTTGSHNEKLFF; cdr3_nt: TGTGCCAGCACCACAGGGTCCCATAATGAAAAACTGTTTTTT
clone_size: .; v_call: TRBV5-5; d_call: TRBD1; j_call: TRBJ2-1; cdr3_length: 18; cdr3_aa: CASSFGMRGTGNYNEQFF; cdr3_nt: TGTGCCAGCAGCTTCGGGATGAGGGGGACAGGGAACTACAATGAGCAGTTCTTC
clone_size: once; v_call: TRBV15; d_call: .; j_call: TRBJ2-7; cdr3_length: 14; cdr3_aa: CATSRGQVTYEQYF; cdr3_nt: TGTGCCACCAGCAGAGGACAGGTAACCTACGAGCAGTACTTC
clone_size: .; v_call: TRBV5-1; d_call: TRBD2; j_call: TRBJ2-2; cdr3_length: 16; cdr3_aa: CASSSLRGGFTGELFF; cdr3_nt: TGCGCCAGCAGCTCCCTGCGGGGGGGGTTTACCGGGGAGCTGTTTTTT
clone_size: .; v_call: TRBV19; d_call: TRBD1; j_call: TRBJ1-6; cdr3_length: 14; cdr3_aa: CASSIGQGNSPLHF; cdr3_nt: TGTGCCAGTAGTATTGGACAGGGTAATTCACCCCTCCACTTT
clone_size: .; v_call: TRBV7-8; d_call: TRBD2; j_call: TRBJ2-3; cdr3_length: 15; cdr3_aa: CASSLSLAVADTQYF; cdr3_nt: TGTGCCAGCAGCTTGAGCCTAGCGGTTGCAGATACGCAGTATTTT
clone_size: .; v_call: TRBV5-1; d_call: TRBD1; j_call: TRBJ2-3; cdr3_length: 16; cdr3_aa: CASSFRLRQGPDTQYF; cdr3_nt: TGCGCCAGCAGCTTTAGACTGCGACAGGGACCAGATACGCAGTATTTT
clone_size: .; v_call: TRBV6-6; d_call: .; j_call: TRBJ2-1; cdr3_length: 14; cdr3_aa: CASSYESSYNEQFF; cdr3_nt: TGTGCCAGCAGTTATGAGAGCTCCTACAATGAGCAGTTCTTC
clone_size: .; v_call: TRBV23-1; d_call: .; j_call: TRBJ2-3; cdr3_length: 18; cdr3_aa: CASSQFVPRKVNVDTQYF; cdr3_nt: TGCGCCAGCAGTCAATTTGTTCCCAGGAAAGTGAACGTGGATACGCAGTATTTT
clone_size: once; v_call: TRBV5-4; d_call: .; j_call: TRBJ2-2; cdr3_length: 14; cdr3_aa: CASSLGRSTGELFF; cdr3_nt: TGTGCCAGCAGCTTGGGGCGGAGCACCGGGGAGCTGTTTTTT
clone_size: .; v_call: TRBV4-3; d_call: TRBD1; j_call: TRBJ2-2; cdr3_length: 15; cdr3_aa: CASSQDGTVTGELFF; cdr3_nt: TGCGCCAGCAGCCAAGACGGGACAGTCACCGGGGAGCTGTTTTTT